A single sample is the source of the 18 T cell receptor beta chains below, sequenced in a study of OX40 agonist ivuxolimab in advanced cancers. Clones were sequenced by immunoSEQ multiplex PCR, and TCRdb holds only the in-frame ones, with some missing. Among around 18,000 clones listed, 72% were seen once. This sample comprised CD4+ or CD8+ T cells sorted from blood, obtained in a trial of the OX40 agonist ivuxolimab. Source of these receptors: an adult with an advanced solid tumor such as melanoma, head and neck, liver or kidney cancer.

The chain employs TRBV27 and TRBJ2-1; 7 bases align to TRBD1. CDR1 and CDR2 from the germline V gene are MNHEY and SMNVEV (reference sequence). The CDR3 has 13 residues. V was clipped by 5 bases and J by 8 bases; unmatched bases: 6. The CDR3 reads CASSRQGSDEQFF. The CDR3 DNA follows: TGTGCCAGCAGTCGACAGGGTAGCGATGAGCAGTTCTTC.

Note on this clone: At one end the junction does not follow the germline gene, possibly because of a read error. The gene calls are TRBV5-5 and TRBJ2-2; a possible D gene is TRBD2 (6 bases). CDR1 is SGHKS and CDR2 is YYEKEE in the germline V gene (reference sequence). The CDR3 has 17 residues. The chain's CDR3 is CASSPRWAGHSTGELFF. In nucleotides, the CDR3 is TGCGCCAGCAGCCCGAGGTGGGCGGGGCACTCTACCGGGGAGCTGTTTTTT.

In this sample, this clone turned up a few times. The V gene is TRBV5-8, the J gene TRBJ1-4; tentative D call: TRBD1 (6 bases). In germline, CDR1 is SGHTS, CDR2 YDEGEE. The CDR3 runs to 15 residues. Trimming shortened V by 1 base and J by 1 base, and 8 bases separated the two germline ends. The chain's CDR3 is CASSLKGVTNEKLFF. The CDR3 DNA reads TGTGCCAGCAGCTTGAAGGGGGTAACTAATGAAAAACTGTTTTTT.

The chain employs TRBV4-2 and TRBJ2-7; 8 nucleotides align to TRBD1. V shed 5 bases, J shed 1 base, and the junction held 7 bases outside the gene matches. The CDR3 extends over 15 amino acids. From germline, CDR1 is LGHNA and CDR2 YNFKEQ. Here the CDR3 DNA reads TGTGCCAGCAGCTTTGGACAGGGCACATCCTACGAGCAGTACTTC. Its translation is CASSFGQGTSYEQYF.

The rearrangement links TRBV19 to TRBJ2-1; no reliable D call. The CDR3 has 11 amino acids. CDR1 is LNHDA and CDR2 is SQIVND in the germline V gene (reference sequence). V lost 5 bases and J lost 3, with 2 bases in between. DNA of the CDR3: TGTGCCAGTAGTTTCTACAATGAGCAGTTCTTC. Protein: CASSFYNEQFF.

The chain combines TRBV29-1 with TRBJ1-2; D not certain. Trimming removed 1 base at V and 2 bases at J, with 11 bases between. The CDR3 totals 14 residues. Per the germline V gene, CDR1 is SQVTM and CDR2 is ANQGSEA. The CDR3 DNA follows: TGCAGCGTTGAAGGGCGGGGATCGAACTATGGCTACACCTTC. This gives the protein CSVEGRGSNYGYTF.

The V and J genes are TRBV4-1 and TRBJ2-2; D tentatively fits TRBD1 or TRBD2 (6 bases each). Deletions cut 2 bases from V and 5 bases from J, with 12 bases between. The CDR3 is 15 residues long. CDR1 MGHRA and CDR2 YSYEKL come from the germline V gene. The CDR3 region has the DNA TGCGCCAGCAGCCAATCAGGGGCGGGGACCGGGGAGCTGTTTTTT. Protein sequence: CASSQSGAGTGELFF.

The CDR3 nucleotides read TGCGCCAGCAGTGCAGCGTATCTCTACGAGCAGTACTTC. This encodes CASSAAYLYEQYF. The gene calls are TRBV10-2 and TRBJ2-7; D gene unclear. There are 13 residues in the CDR3. Per the germline V gene, CDR1 is WSHSY and CDR2 is SAAADI. The V end lost 4 bases, the J end lost 3 bases, and 10 bases lay between the germline ends.

This clone has just a few counts. The V and J genes are TRBV28 and TRBJ1-2; D possibly corresponds to TRBD1 (5 bases). The V and J ends lost 1 base and 4 bases respectively, with 10 bases between them. In germline, CDR1 is MDHEN, CDR2 SYDVKM. The CDR3 extends over 14 amino acids. CDR3 loop: CASSLYGGSYGYTF. The CDR3 bases are TGTGCCAGCAGTTTATACGGGGGGAGCTATGGCTACACCTTC.

The genes are TRBV27 and TRBJ2-1; 7 bases match TRBD2. This CDR3 region has 16 residues. The V gene's germline CDR1 is MNHEY and CDR2 SMNVEV (reference sequence). After removal of 1 base from V and 5 bases from J, the junction contained 8 bases not matched to a gene. In DNA, the CDR3 is TGTGCCAGCAGTTTATATTCCGGGGGAGGGAACAATGAGCAGTTCTTC. This codes for CASSLYSGGGNNEQFF.

This clone was seen a few times. The chain joins TRBV9 to TRBJ1-5, with 9 bases matching TRBD1. This CDR3 spans 15 amino acids. Germline V CDR1 and CDR2: SGDLS, YYNGEE. V shed 4 bases, J shed 1 base, and the junction held 3 bases outside the gene matches. The CDR3 is CASSTGGGSNQPQHF. CDR3 DNA sequence: TGTGCCAGCAGCACAGGGGGCGGGAGCAATCAGCCCCAGCATTTT.

The V and J genes are TRBV7-8 and TRBJ1-1; maybe TRBD1 (5 bases). Trimming cost V 5 bases and J 6 bases, with 10 bases left between them. The germline V gene has CDR1 SGHVS and CDR2 FQNEAQ. This CDR3 is built from 12 residues. This CDR3 is CASSRGVAEAFF. The DNA of the CDR3 is TGTGCCAGCAGCCGAGGGGTCGCTGAAGCTTTCTTT.

V is TRBV4-2 and J is TRBJ2-7; 7 positions match TRBD2. V lost 3 bases, J lost 0 bases, and 2 bases stayed unmatched. This CDR3 spans 14 amino acids. Germline V gives CDR1 LGHNA, CDR2 YNFKEQ. The CDR3: CASSQGGISYEQYF. CDR3 coding DNA: TGTGCCAGCAGCCAGGGGGGGATCTCCTACGAGCAGTACTTC.

The J gene is TRBJ2-1, the V gene TRBV6-5, with D unclear. Trimming shortened V by 7 bases and J by 0 bases, and 7 bases separated the two germline ends. Germline assignment: CDR1 MNHEY and CDR2 SVGAGI. The CDR3 has 13 residues. The CDR3: CASKPSSYNEQFF. The DNA of the CDR3 is TGTGCCAGCAAGCCGAGCTCCTACAATGAGCAGTTCTTC.

V is TRBV6-6 and J is TRBJ1-5, with 7 positions matching TRBD1. CDR3 size: 14 residues. The J segment lost 7 bases and the V segment lost 6 bases, leaving 9 bases of the junction unmatched. Germline-derived CDR1 and CDR2 are MNHNY and SVGAGI (reference sequence). This chain's CDR3 is CASSPGGGRQPQHF. The CDR3 DNA sequence: TGTGCCAGCAGCCCAGGGGGGGGCAGGCAGCCCCAGCATTTT.

This sequence joins TRBV6-5 and TRBJ2-2; D uncertain. V was trimmed by 6 bases and J by 5 bases, leaving 7 bases between them. Germline CDR1 reads MNHEY; CDR2 reads SVGAGI. CDR3 length equals 12 residues. Here the CDR3 reads CASSFETGELFF. In nucleotides, the CDR3 is TGTGCCAGCAGCTTTGAGACCGGGGAGCTGTTTTTT.

The rearrangement joins TRBV12-2 to TRBJ2-1; TRBD1, as called in the table, went unchecked against the DNA. TRBV12-2 is recorded as a pseudogene. This CDR3 is 11 amino acids long. The CDR3 is CAIQQGNEQFF. CDR3 nucleotide sequence: TGTGCCATCCAGCAGGGCAATGAGCAGTTCTTC.

The rearrangement links TRBV5-4 to TRBJ2-1, with a tentative D call TRBD2 (5 bases). CDR3 length: 12 residues. Germline-derived CDR1 and CDR2 are SGHNT and YYREEE (reference sequence). V gave up 1 base and J gave up 11 bases, with 10 bases separating them. The CDR3 here is CASSLSGSQQFF. CDR3 DNA: TGTGCCAGCAGCTTGTCGGGGTCTCAGCAGTTCTTC.